The 24 T cell receptor beta chains presented below share a single source sample, sequenced in a study of neurological immune-mediated disorders. TCRdb ran MiXCR on the 5' RACE reads and lists one entry per CDR3 protein. The sample carries around 70,000 distinct CDR3 sequences, less than 5.5% recorded once. The specimen sequenced was PBMCs. Source of these receptors: a man aged 18 to 30 with multiple sclerosis.

This clonotype was recorded at least ten times. The chain carries TRBV20-1 and TRBJ1-6; D possibly corresponds to TRBD1 (5 bases). CDR3 size: 12 residues. Germline CDR1 reads DFQATT; CDR2 reads SNEGSKA (reference sequence). Trimming left V 5 bases short and J 9 bases short, with 11 bases between. The CDR3 nucleotides read TGCAGTGCTCGTCGGGGGAGTTCACCCCTCCACTTT. It translates to CSARRGSSPLHF.

This clonotype was counted many times. The chain carries TRBV24-1 and TRBJ2-1; 9 bases are a match to TRBD2. In germline, CDR1 is KGHDR, CDR2 SFDVKD. The CDR3 spans 16 residues. The junction had 5 bases not matched to a gene; V was cut back by 3 bases and J by 3 bases. The CDR3 bases are TGTGCCACCAGTGATCCTAGCGGGGCGAACTACAATGAGCAGTTCTTC. Residues: CATSDPSGANYNEQFF.

The chain uses TRBV20-1 and TRBJ1-6, with 11 nucleotides matching TRBD1. Trimming took 5 bases from V and 0 from J; bases not matched to a gene: 3. The CDR3 length is 16 residues. CDR1 and CDR2 (germline): DFQATT, SNEGSKA (reference sequence). CDR3 amino acids: CSAGTGGSSYNSPLHF. In DNA, the CDR3 is TGCAGTGCTGGGACAGGGGGAAGCTCCTATAATTCACCCCTCCACTTT.

This clonotype was observed at least ten times. CDR3: CASSIPSSSYEQYF. CDR3 sequence (DNA): TGCGCCAGCAGCATACCTAGTTCTAGCTACGAGCAGTACTTC. V is TRBV5-1 and J is TRBJ2-7; D gene ambiguous. Deletions cut 4 bases from V and 3 bases from J, with 14 bases between. CDR3 length equals 14 residues. Per germline, CDR1 SGHRS and CDR2 YFSETQ.

There are many counts of this clonotype. This chain joins TRBV5-1 and TRBJ2-2; 7 bases map to TRBD2. Germline V gene sequence: CDR1 SGHRS, CDR2 YFSETQ. The CDR3 has 18 amino acids. The trim removed 0 bases at V and 0 bases at J, leaving 8 bases unmatched. The CDR3 nucleotides are TGCGCCAGCAGCTTGGCCGGCGGGAGAGCAACGAACACCGGGGAGCTGTTTTTT. This codes for CASSLAGGRATNTGELFF.

This clonotype was counted at least ten times. The chain links TRBV20-1 to TRBJ2-7; TRBD2 matches at 7 bases. The CDR3 totals 13 residues. V gave up 3 bases and J gave up 5 bases; unmatched junction bases: 7. Germline V gives CDR1 DFQATT, CDR2 SNEGSKA (reference sequence). The CDR3 DNA reads TGCAGTGCTAGGGGGGGGTATAGTAACGAGCAGTACTTC. Translating it yields CSARGGYSNEQYF.

This clonotype came up many times. The CDR3 DNA reads TGCAGCGTTGAGAGGGAGGGTGTGGATACGCAGTATTTT. Translated: CSVEREGVDTQYF. The chain has TRBV29-1 and TRBJ2-3, with TRBD2 matching 7 bases. Looked up from germline, CDR1 is SQVTM and CDR2 is ANQGSEA. This CDR3 is built from 13 residues. Unmatched junction bases numbered 6, after V lost 3 bases and J lost 6 bases.

This clonotype has at least ten counts. The chain recombines TRBV20-1 with TRBJ2-1; D ambiguous. Trimming stripped 3 bases from V and 6 bases from J, with 24 bases between. The CDR3 covers 17 residues. The germline gives CDR1 DFQATT, CDR2 SNEGSKA (reference sequence). The CDR3 DNA follows: TGCAGTGCTAGCCAAGACGTCGACTTCTTCGGCACCAATGAGCAGTTCTTC. It encodes CSASQDVDFFGTNEQFF.

This clonotype was seen ten or more times. CDR3: CSVAQISYEQYF. CDR3 sequence (DNA): TGCAGCGTTGCCCAGATATCCTACGAGCAGTACTTC. The V and J genes are TRBV29-1 and TRBJ2-7; no clear D. The CDR3 is made up of 12 amino acids. Germline lookup yields CDR1 SQVTM and CDR2 ANQGSEA. The ends were cut back, 4 bases at V and 1 base at J, with 8 bases in the middle.

This clonotype was seen just once. Lacking the conserved final phenylalanine or tryptophan, this CDR3 likely reflects a read error. This chain joins TRBV30 and TRBJ2-5, with 9 bases fitting TRBD1. CDR1 and CDR2 from the germline V gene are GTSNPN and SVGIG (reference sequence). The J segment lost 5 bases and the V segment lost 0 bases, leaving 7 bases of the junction unmatched. This CDR3 has 15 amino acids. For the CDR3, the DNA is TGTGCCTGGAGTGTTGGCACAGGGGGCTGGGAGACCCAGTACAAC. Protein sequence: CAWSVGTGGWETQYN.

Only a few counts were recorded for this clonotype. Since a much larger clone is just one base distant, this may be a read error. J is TRBJ2-3 and V is TRBV20-1; 7 nucleotides line up with TRBD2. V was pared by 6 bases and J by 1 base, with 4 bases of the junction left unmatched. Germline V gene data show CDR1 as DFQATT and CDR2 as SNEGSKA (reference sequence). This CDR3 has 13 residues. CDR3 DNA: TGCAGTGCCCGGACTAGAGGCACAGATACGCAGTATTTT. It specifies CSARTRGTDTQYF.

There are many counts of this clonotype. The chain recombines TRBV6-6 with TRBJ2-6; TRBD1 aligns across 9 bases. In germline, CDR1 is MNHNY, CDR2 SVGAGI (reference sequence). Trimming took 5 bases from V and 6 from J; bases not matched to a gene: 5. This CDR3 is 15 amino acids long. CDR3 loop: CASSRQGGLANVLTF. CDR3 DNA sequence: TGTGCCAGCAGTAGACAGGGGGGTTTGGCCAACGTCCTGACTTTC.

In this sample, this clonotype turned up many times. The rearrangement joins TRBV28 to TRBJ1-2; D is ambiguous. The V gene's germline CDR1 is MDHEN and CDR2 SYDVKM. The V gene lost 4 bases and the J gene lost 6 bases, with 27 bases spanning the gap. This CDR3 contains 18 residues. The CDR3: CASSSALDFGVLGHGYTF. The DNA for the CDR3 is TGTGCCAGCAGTTCCGCTTTGGATTTCGGGGTGCTAGGGCATGGCTACACCTTC.

This clonotype was counted between two and nine times. The gene calls are TRBV5-5 and TRBJ2-7, with D possibly being TRBD2 (6 bases). V lost 4 bases, J lost 2 bases, and 13 bases lay in between. From germline, CDR1 is SGHKS and CDR2 YYEKEE (reference sequence). The CDR3 totals 14 residues. The DNA of the CDR3 is TGTGCCAGCAGCCCGGGACTCCTAACCTACGAGCAGTACTTC. This gives the protein CASSPGLLTYEQYF.

The CDR3 here is CASSQDGASNEQFF. The CDR3 DNA reads TGCGCCAGCAGCCAAGACGGAGCGTCGAATGAGCAGTTCTTC. V usage is TRBV4-3 and J usage is TRBJ2-1; D is ambiguous. This CDR3 spans 14 amino acids. Trimming pared 0 bases from V and 7 bases from J, leaving 10 bases between. Per germline, CDR1 LGHNA and CDR2 YSLEER.

Turning to this clonotype: A read error may explain this, as a much larger clone is one base away. The gene calls are TRBV20-1 and TRBJ1-2, with D perhaps TRBD1 (6 bases). Per the germline V gene, CDR1 is DFQATT and CDR2 is SNEGSKA (reference sequence). The CDR3 covers 12 residues. Trimming removed 7 bases at V and 8 bases at J, with 17 bases between. CDR3 protein: CSDPGGGGGYTF. CDR3 in DNA: TGCAGTGACCCCGGGGGGGGCGGAGGCTACACCTTC.

In its sample, this clonotype was seen many times. V and J are TRBV20-1 and TRBJ2-6; D might be TRBD1 (6 bases). V lost 5 bases to trimming and J lost 2 bases, with 10 bases between them. This CDR3 is built from 14 residues. Germline lookup yields CDR1 DFQATT and CDR2 SNEGSKA (reference sequence). CDR3 sequence: CSAPRGTGANVLTF. In nucleotides, the CDR3 is TGCAGTGCTCCTAGGGGGACTGGGGCCAACGTCCTGACTTTC.

This clonotype has a count of ten or more. This chain uses TRBV20-1 with TRBJ2-1; 10 positions match TRBD2. With 5 bases clipped from V and 10 bases from J, the junction kept 14 bases outside the gene matches. This CDR3 region has 15 residues. Germline values: CDR1 DFQATT, CDR2 SNEGSKA (reference sequence). The CDR3, as DNA: TGCAGTGCTCACGGGGCTAGCGGGGGCCCCTGGGAGCAGTTCTTC. It codes for CSAHGASGGPWEQFF.

This clonotype came up many times. CDR3: CASSIRQGYNEQFF. DNA of the CDR3: TGTGCCAGTAGTATCCGACAGGGCTACAATGAGCAGTTCTTC. The genes are TRBV19 and TRBJ2-1; 7 nucleotides match TRBD1. Germline CDR1 LNHDA, CDR2 SQIVND (reference sequence). The CDR3 has 14 residues. J lost 3 bases, V lost 3 bases, and 2 bases had no gene match.

This clonotype has a count of ten or more. The chain employs TRBV20-1 and TRBJ2-3; TRBD2 aligns across 8 bases. The CDR3 runs to 14 residues. J lost 4 bases, V lost 6 bases, and 9 bases had no gene match. Per the germline V gene, CDR1 is DFQATT and CDR2 is SNEGSKA (reference sequence). The CDR3 nucleotides are TGCAGTGCGAGAAGGACTAGCAATTCAGATACGCAGTATTTT. Its protein product is CSARRTSNSDTQYF.

This clonotype was counted at least ten times. The genes are TRBV7-2 and TRBJ1-1; D remains ambiguous. The CDR3 spans 13 residues. Germline V lookup: CDR1 SGHTA, CDR2 FQGNSA. Trimming pared 4 bases from V and 5 bases from J, leaving 11 bases between. The CDR3 DNA reads as TGTGCCAGCAGCTCCAGAGTAAGGACTGAAGCTTTCTTT. This encodes CASSSRVRTEAFF. The entire variable domain, with the rest obtained from reference TRBV7-2 and TRBJ1-1, is as follows: GAGVSQSPSNKVTEKGKDVELRCDPISGHTALYWYRQSLGQGLEFLIYFQGNSAPDKSGLPSDRFSAERTGGSVSTLTIQRTQQEDSAVYLCASSSRVRTEAFFGQGTRLTVV.

This clonotype was counted between two and nine times. The chain links TRBV5-1 to TRBJ2-7, with D tentatively TRBD2 (6 bases). The CDR3 loop spans 13 amino acids. V gave up 0 bases and J gave up 7 bases, with 11 bases separating them. The V gene's germline CDR1 is SGHRS and CDR2 YFSETQ. CDR3: CASSLDGRGEQYF. The CDR3 DNA follows: TGCGCCAGCAGCTTGGACGGGAGAGGGGAGCAGTACTTC.

This clonotype was picked up many times. The chain links TRBV10-3 to TRBJ2-7; D is ambiguous. CDR1 and CDR2 from the germline V gene are ENHRY and SYGVKD. Trimming took off 3 bases at V and 2 bases at J, with 14 bases between the two ends. The CDR3 has 15 residues. This CDR3 is CAISDFLGGTYEQYF. The CDR3 nucleotides are TGTGCCATCAGTGATTTTCTGGGCGGAACCTACGAGCAGTACTTC.

This clonotype has at least ten counts. The chain carries TRBV10-2 and TRBJ2-7; 13 nucleotides line up with TRBD2. CDR1 WSHSY and CDR2 SAAADI come from the germline V gene. CDR3 length: 15 amino acids. V dropped 7 bases and J dropped 0; count of bases not matched to a gene: 3. CDR3 loop: CASKGLAGHSYEQYF. The CDR3 DNA reads TGCGCCAGCAAGGGACTAGCGGGACACTCCTACGAGCAGTACTTC.